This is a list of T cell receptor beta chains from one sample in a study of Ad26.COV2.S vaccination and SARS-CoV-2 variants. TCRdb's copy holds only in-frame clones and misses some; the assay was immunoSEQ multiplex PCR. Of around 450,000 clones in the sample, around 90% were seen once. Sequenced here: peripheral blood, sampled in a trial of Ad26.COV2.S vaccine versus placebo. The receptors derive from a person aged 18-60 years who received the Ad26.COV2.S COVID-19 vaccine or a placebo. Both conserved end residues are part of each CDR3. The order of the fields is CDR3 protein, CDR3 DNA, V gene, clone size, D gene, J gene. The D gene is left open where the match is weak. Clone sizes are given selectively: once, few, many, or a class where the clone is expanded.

CDR3 protein: CASSLFNREMDQPQHF; CDR3 DNA: TGTGCCAGCAGCTTATTTAACAGGGAAATGGATCAGCCCCAGCATTTT; V gene: TRBV7-8; clone size: .; D gene: .; J gene: TRBJ1-5
CDR3 protein: CASSSDRREQYF; CDR3 DNA: TGCGCCAGCAGCTCGGACAGGCGCGAGCAGTACTTC; V gene: TRBV5-1; clone size: .; D gene: TRBD1; J gene: TRBJ2-7
CDR3 protein: CSVEDFGGVYGYTF; CDR3 DNA: TGCAGCGTTGAAGATTTTGGCGGAGTCTATGGCTACACCTTC; V gene: TRBV29-1; clone size: .; D gene: .; J gene: TRBJ1-2
CDR3 protein: CASSEPHTGVYEQYF; CDR3 DNA: TGTGCCAGCAGTGAGCCTCATACAGGGGTCTACGAGCAGTACTTC; V gene: TRBV25-1; clone size: .; D gene: TRBD1; J gene: TRBJ2-7
CDR3 protein: CSAETSFTQYF; CDR3 DNA: TGCAGTGCTGAGACTAGTTTTACGCAGTATTTT; V gene: TRBV20-1; clone size: .; D gene: .; J gene: TRBJ2-3
CDR3 protein: CASSRDQDNSPLHF; CDR3 DNA: TGTGCCAGCAGTCGAGATCAGGATAATTCACCCCTCCACTTT; V gene: TRBV6-5; clone size: .; D gene: .; J gene: TRBJ1-6
CDR3 protein: CASSYPMGLGYEQYF; CDR3 DNA: TGTGCCAGCAGCTACCCGATGGGGCTTGGCTACGAGCAGTACTTC; V gene: TRBV28; clone size: .; D gene: .; J gene: TRBJ2-7
CDR3 protein: CASSPSMVGGYYGYTF; CDR3 DNA: TGTGCCAGCAGCCCATCCATGGTGGGTGGGTACTATGGCTACACCTTC; V gene: TRBV5-5; clone size: .; D gene: .; J gene: TRBJ1-2
CDR3 protein: CASTGDGTDTQYF; CDR3 DNA: TGTGCCAGCACAGGCGACGGGACAGATACGCAGTATTTT; V gene: TRBV6-5; clone size: .; D gene: .; J gene: TRBJ2-3
CDR3 protein: CASSLGPPDRTAKNIQYF; CDR3 DNA: TGCGCCAGCAGCTTGGGGCCCCCGGATCGTACAGCCAAAAACATTCAGTACTTC; V gene: TRBV5-1; clone size: .; D gene: .; J gene: TRBJ2-4
CDR3 protein: CASSPGQLTYEQYF; CDR3 DNA: TGTGCCAGCTCCCCGGGACAGCTAACCTACGAGCAGTACTTC; V gene: TRBV25-1; clone size: once; D gene: TRBD1; J gene: TRBJ2-7
CDR3 protein: CASSLRVDYTEAFF; CDR3 DNA: TGTGCCAGCAGCCTCCGGGTAGATTACACTGAAGCTTTCTTT; V gene: TRBV7-9; clone size: .; D gene: .; J gene: TRBJ1-1